These T cell receptor beta chains were read from a single sample in a study of blood T cell repertoires in COVID-19. Measured with immunoSEQ multiplex PCR; TCRdb has only the in-frame clones, and not every one. The sample has 150,000 to 200,000 clones, under 90% seen once. The sequencing input was peripheral blood. The receptors shown here come from a human donor in a cohort sampled during active COVID-19. The CDR3 runs from the conserved cysteine through the conserved F or W. D genes are given only for firm matches. The listing skips clone size in some rows; elsewhere it reads once, few, many or a size class.

J gene: TRBJ2-7; clone size: -; D gene: TRBD1; V gene: TRBV19; CDR3 protein: CASSTPGTGYHEQYF; CDR3 DNA: TGTGCCAGTAGTACACCCGGGACAGGGTACCACGAGCAGTACTTC
J gene: TRBJ2-1; clone size: -; D gene: TRBD1; V gene: TRBV7-3; CDR3 protein: CASSHGQGGNEQFF; CDR3 DNA: TGTGCCAGCAGCCACGGACAGGGCGGAAATGAGCAGTTCTTC
J gene: TRBJ2-7; clone size: -; D gene: TRBD1; V gene: TRBV3-1/TRBV3-2; CDR3 protein: CASSSLAWGQNVYEQYF; CDR3 DNA: TGTGCCAGCAGCAGTCTTGCGTGGGGACAGAACGTCTACGAGCAGTACTTC
J gene: TRBJ1-4; clone size: -; D gene: TRBD1; V gene: TRBV19; CDR3 protein: CASSARGQIGGEKLFF; CDR3 DNA: TGTGCCAGTAGCGCGAGGGGGCAGATAGGCGGCGAAAAACTGTTTTTT
J gene: TRBJ1-3; clone size: few; D gene: TRBD1; V gene: TRBV9; CDR3 protein: CASSVGTGATGARNTIYF; CDR3 DNA: TGTGCCAGCAGCGTTGGGACAGGGGCTACCGGAGCGCGGAACACCATATATTTT
J gene: TRBJ1-4; clone size: many; D gene: -; V gene: TRBV29-1; CDR3 protein: CSGGGQGKLFF; CDR3 DNA: TGCAGCGGGGGCGGGCAGGGGAAACTGTTTTTT
J gene: TRBJ2-4; clone size: -; D gene: TRBD2; V gene: TRBV11-2; CDR3 protein: CASSLAGGAIKNIQYF; CDR3 DNA: TGTGCCAGCAGCTTAGCGGGGGGTGCGATCAAAAACATTCAGTACTTC
J gene: TRBJ2-4; clone size: -; D gene: TRBD1; V gene: TRBV6-6; CDR3 protein: CASSFRTGKGNIQYF; CDR3 DNA: TGTGCCAGCAGTTTTAGGACAGGGAAAGGTAACATTCAGTACTTC
J gene: TRBJ1-2; clone size: few; D gene: TRBD1; V gene: TRBV28; CDR3 protein: CASSPGDRPYYGYTF; CDR3 DNA: TGTGCCAGCAGTCCAGGGGACAGGCCTTACTATGGCTACACCTTC
J gene: TRBJ2-7; clone size: -; D gene: -; V gene: TRBV14; CDR3 protein: CASSLLGDSGTYEQYF; CDR3 DNA: TGTGCCAGCAGCCTACTCGGAGATTCGGGGACCTACGAGCAGTACTTC
J gene: TRBJ1-6; clone size: few; D gene: -; V gene: TRBV5-4; CDR3 protein: CASSSQNSPLHF; CDR3 DNA: TGTGCCAGCAGCTCACAGAATTCACCCCTCCACTTT
J gene: TRBJ2-6; clone size: -; D gene: -; V gene: TRBV5-1; CDR3 protein: CASSLSSVAGANVLTF; CDR3 DNA: TGCGCCAGCAGCTTGAGTAGTGTGGCTGGGGCCAACGTCCTGACTTTC
J gene: TRBJ2-1; clone size: -; D gene: TRBD1; V gene: TRBV12-3/TRBV12-4; CDR3 protein: CASSWTGNEQFF; CDR3 DNA: TGTGCCAGCAGCTGGACAGGCAATGAGCAGTTCTTC
J gene: TRBJ1-1; clone size: -; D gene: -; V gene: TRBV6-6; CDR3 protein: CASSYEGLASEAFF; CDR3 DNA: TGTGCCAGCAGTTACGAGGGCCTGGCGTCTGAAGCTTTCTTT
J gene: TRBJ2-7; clone size: few; D gene: -; V gene: TRBV4-1; CDR3 protein: CASSQADSSYEQYF; CDR3 DNA: TGCGCCAGCAGCCAAGCAGACAGCTCCTACGAGCAGTACTTC
J gene: TRBJ2-2; clone size: -; D gene: -; V gene: TRBV3-1/TRBV3-2; CDR3 protein: CASSLGGNGELFF; CDR3 DNA: TGTGCCAGCAGTCTTGGCGGGAACGGGGAGCTGTTTTTT
J gene: TRBJ1-1; clone size: few; D gene: TRBD1; V gene: TRBV9; CDR3 protein: CASSAQTGHAFF; CDR3 DNA: TGTGCCAGCAGCGCTCAGACAGGGCACGCTTTCTTT
J gene: TRBJ2-7; clone size: once; D gene: TRBD1; V gene: TRBV18; CDR3 protein: CASSPNRDRSYEQYF; CDR3 DNA: TGTGCCAGCTCACCAAACCGGGACAGGTCCTACGAGCAGTACTTC
J gene: TRBJ1-6; clone size: few; D gene: -; V gene: TRBV5-8; CDR3 protein: CASSGGQINSPLHF; CDR3 DNA: TGTGCCAGCTCCGGCGGGCAGATTAATTCACCCCTCCACTTT
J gene: TRBJ2-7; clone size: -; D gene: TRBD2; V gene: TRBV6-5; CDR3 protein: CASSLTSAGYEQYF; CDR3 DNA: TGTGCCAGCAGTCTTACTAGCGCTGGCTACGAGCAGTACTTC
J gene: TRBJ1-1; clone size: few; D gene: -; V gene: TRBV4-2; CDR3 protein: CASSQDHQGWAEAFF; CDR3 DNA: TGTGCCAGCAGCCAAGATCATCAGGGGTGGGCTGAAGCTTTCTTT
J gene: TRBJ2-1; clone size: -; D gene: TRBD2; V gene: TRBV10-1; CDR3 protein: CASSWGSGGHLLPLNEQFF; CDR3 DNA: TGCGCCAGCTCCTGGGGTAGCGGGGGCCACTTACTACCCCTCAATGAGCAGTTCTTC
J gene: TRBJ1-3; clone size: -; D gene: -; V gene: TRBV3-1/TRBV3-2; CDR3 protein: CASSQVGGYSGNTIYF; CDR3 DNA: TGTGCCAGCAGCCAAGTCGGGGGTTATTCTGGAAACACCATATATTTT
J gene: TRBJ1-3; clone size: once; D gene: -; V gene: TRBV7-9; CDR3 protein: CASSLGGGGNTIYF; CDR3 DNA: TGTGCCAGCAGCTTAGGAGGGGGTGGAAACACCATATATTTT
J gene: TRBJ2-5; clone size: once; D gene: TRBD2; V gene: TRBV20-1; CDR3 protein: CSASALADIQETQYF; CDR3 DNA: TGCAGTGCTAGTGCTCTAGCGGATATCCAAGAGACCCAGTACTTC
J gene: TRBJ1-2; clone size: -; D gene: -; V gene: TRBV5-1; CDR3 protein: CASSLQGTGYTF; CDR3 DNA: TGCGCCAGCAGCTTACAGGGAACTGGCTACACCTTC
J gene: TRBJ2-2; clone size: few; D gene: TRBD1; V gene: TRBV5-1; CDR3 protein: CASSPGRDRVSTGELFF; CDR3 DNA: TGCGCCAGCAGCCCCGGCCGGGACAGGGTGAGCACCGGGGAGCTGTTTTTT
J gene: TRBJ2-7; clone size: -; D gene: TRBD1; V gene: TRBV18; CDR3 protein: CASSRQGERTYEQYF; CDR3 DNA: TGTGCCAGCTCCCGACAGGGGGAACGAACCTACGAGCAGTACTTC
J gene: TRBJ2-7; clone size: -; D gene: -; V gene: TRBV4-1; CDR3 protein: CASSQESSYSYEQYF; CDR3 DNA: TGCGCCAGCAGCCAAGAATCCAGTTACTCCTACGAGCAGTACTTC
J gene: TRBJ2-2; clone size: -; D gene: -; V gene: TRBV5-1; CDR3 protein: CASSFAQGGTGELFF; CDR3 DNA: TGCGCCAGCAGCTTCGCCCAGGGTGGAACCGGGGAGCTGTTTTTT
J gene: TRBJ2-1; clone size: -; D gene: TRBD2; V gene: TRBV7-9; CDR3 protein: CASSLAAGTSGGNEQFF; CDR3 DNA: TGTGCCAGCAGCTTAGCGGCTGGGACTAGCGGGGGTAATGAGCAGTTCTTC
J gene: TRBJ1-1; clone size: few; D gene: -; V gene: TRBV3-1/TRBV3-2; CDR3 protein: CASSQDLPRGGTEAFF; CDR3 DNA: TGTGCCAGCAGCCAAGATCTTCCGCGGGGAGGGACTGAAGCTTTCTTT
J gene: TRBJ1-1; clone size: -; D gene: -; V gene: TRBV7-9; CDR3 protein: CASSSRDIMNTEAFF; CDR3 DNA: TGTGCCAGCAGCTCCCGGGACATCATGAACACTGAAGCTTTCTTT
J gene: TRBJ1-5; clone size: -; D gene: TRBD1; V gene: TRBV6-1; CDR3 protein: CASSAPDRGVYSNQPQHF; CDR3 DNA: TGTGCCAGCAGTGCCCCGGACAGGGGGGTTTATAGCAATCAGCCCCAGCATTTT
J gene: TRBJ1-6; clone size: -; D gene: -; V gene: TRBV7-6; CDR3 protein: CASSLGLRGKVNSPLHF; CDR3 DNA: TGTGCCAGCAGCTTAGGTCTACGGGGAAAGGTTAATTCACCCCTCCACTTT
J gene: TRBJ1-5; clone size: -; D gene: -; V gene: TRBV11-3; CDR3 protein: CASSLVFGRGNQPQHF; CDR3 DNA: TGTGCCAGCAGCTTAGTTTTCGGCAGGGGCAATCAGCCCCAGCATTTT
J gene: TRBJ2-5; clone size: -; D gene: -; V gene: TRBV7-2; CDR3 protein: CASSPSGSFETQYF; CDR3 DNA: TGTGCCAGCAGCCCCTCGGGGTCGTTCGAGACCCAGTACTTC
J gene: TRBJ2-5; clone size: -; D gene: TRBD1; V gene: TRBV6-5; CDR3 protein: CASSPIGQGETQYF; CDR3 DNA: TGTGCCAGCAGTCCCATCGGACAGGGGGAGACCCAGTACTTC
J gene: TRBJ1-2; clone size: -; D gene: TRBD1; V gene: TRBV3-1/TRBV3-2; CDR3 protein: CASSRPQGAGYTF; CDR3 DNA: TGTGCCAGCAGCCGCCCACAGGGGGCTGGCTACACCTTC
J gene: TRBJ1-2; clone size: -; D gene: TRBD1; V gene: TRBV19; CDR3 protein: CASSIGPGTGEIQGYGYTF; CDR3 DNA: TGTGCCAGTAGTATTGGGCCTGGGACAGGGGAAATTCAAGGCTATGGCTACACCTTC
J gene: TRBJ2-2; clone size: -; D gene: TRBD2; V gene: TRBV25-1; CDR3 protein: CASSEQRGPNTGELFF; CDR3 DNA: TGTGCCAGCAGTGAACAGCGGGGGCCGAACACCGGGGAGCTGTTTTTT
J gene: TRBJ2-7; clone size: -; D gene: -; V gene: TRBV7-8; CDR3 protein: CASSLDRDDEQYF; CDR3 DNA: TGTGCCAGCAGCTTAGACAGGGACGACGAGCAGTACTTC
J gene: TRBJ2-3; clone size: -; D gene: -; V gene: TRBV7-6; CDR3 protein: CASSFTSGLPTDTQYF; CDR3 DNA: TGTGCCAGCAGCTTCACGTCGGGACTTCCCACAGATACGCAGTATTTT
J gene: TRBJ1-5; clone size: -; D gene: TRBD1; V gene: TRBV5-6; CDR3 protein: CASSSWWTGGQPQHF; CDR3 DNA: TGTGCCAGCAGCTCTTGGTGGACAGGGGGGCAGCCCCAGCATTTT
J gene: TRBJ1-6; clone size: few; D gene: -; V gene: TRBV6-2/TRBV6-3; CDR3 protein: CASSYSPDSPLHF; CDR3 DNA: TGTGCCAGCAGTTACTCTCCGGATTCACCCCTCCACTTT
J gene: TRBJ2-1; clone size: -; D gene: TRBD1; V gene: TRBV24-1; CDR3 protein: CATSDVSGGEQFF; CDR3 DNA: TGTGCCACCAGTGATGTATCAGGGGGTGAGCAGTTCTTC
J gene: TRBJ1-2; clone size: -; D gene: -; V gene: TRBV5-6; CDR3 protein: CASSLDGEYRVDGYTF; CDR3 DNA: TGTGCCAGCAGCCTTGATGGGGAGTACAGGGTAGATGGCTACACCTTC
J gene: TRBJ1-2; clone size: -; D gene: TRBD1; V gene: TRBV29-1; CDR3 protein: CSGQGLRDGYTF; CDR3 DNA: TGCAGCGGACAGGGACTTCGCGATGGCTACACCTTC
J gene: TRBJ1-4; clone size: -; D gene: TRBD1; V gene: TRBV15; CDR3 protein: CATSRLQGSPPKLFF; CDR3 DNA: TGTGCCACCAGCAGACTACAGGGGTCCCCCCCAAAACTGTTTTTT